The text below deals with one T cell receptor beta chain. Its antigen is not identified. There were TCR beta CDR3 regions amplified from RNA transcripts. TCR CDR3 underwent first-round RT-PCR with the HTBI primer set. Via MiXCR, TCRdb re-called the multiplex PCR reads, giving one row per CDR3 protein. Among some 460,000 distinct CDR3 sequences, around 16% were seen once, and the ten largest hold 7.5% to 8%. These data belong to a study of T cells in Graves' hyperthyroidism and ophthalmopathy. Findings and limits, study-wide: Ophthalmopathy and stable hyperthyroidism were separated by a 13 V-J model.

The CDR3 runs 17 residues. Trimming took 3 bases from V and 6 from J; bases not matched to a gene: 15. Looked up from germline, CDR1 is SGDLS and CDR2 is YYNGEE. Sequenced material: blood. The chain recombines TRBV9 with TRBJ2-1, with 7 bases aligning to TRBD1. The TCR was taken from a woman younger than 35 with Graves' hyperthyroidism. The CDR3 region is CASSARLTGSGGNEQFF. CDR3 DNA: TGTGCCAGCAGCGCCCGGCTCACAGGGTCAGGGGGCAATGAGCAGTTCTTC.